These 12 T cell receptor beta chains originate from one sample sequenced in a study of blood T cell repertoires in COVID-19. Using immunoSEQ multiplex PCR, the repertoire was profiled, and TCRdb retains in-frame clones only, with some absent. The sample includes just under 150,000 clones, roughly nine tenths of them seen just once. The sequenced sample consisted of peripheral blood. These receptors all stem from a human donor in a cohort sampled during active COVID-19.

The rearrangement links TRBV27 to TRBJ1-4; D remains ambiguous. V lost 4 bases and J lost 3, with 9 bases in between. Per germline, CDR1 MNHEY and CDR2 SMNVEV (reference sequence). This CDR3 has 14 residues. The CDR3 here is CASSSRGPNEKLFF. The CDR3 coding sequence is TGTGCCAGCAGTTCGCGCGGGCCTAATGAAAAACTGTTTTTT. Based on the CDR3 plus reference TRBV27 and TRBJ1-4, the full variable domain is EAQVTQNPRYLITVTGKKLTVTCSQNMNHEYMSWYRQDPGLGLRQIYYSMNVEVTDKGDVPEGYKVSRKEKRNFPLILESPSPNQTSLYFCASSSRGPNEKLFFGSGTQLSVL.

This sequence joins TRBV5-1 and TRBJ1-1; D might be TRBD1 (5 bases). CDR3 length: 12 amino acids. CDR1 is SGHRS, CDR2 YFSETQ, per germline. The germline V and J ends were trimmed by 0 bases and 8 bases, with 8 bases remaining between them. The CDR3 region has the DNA TGCGCCAGCAGCTTGGGCGACAGCGAAGCTTTCTTT. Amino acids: CASSLGDSEAFF.

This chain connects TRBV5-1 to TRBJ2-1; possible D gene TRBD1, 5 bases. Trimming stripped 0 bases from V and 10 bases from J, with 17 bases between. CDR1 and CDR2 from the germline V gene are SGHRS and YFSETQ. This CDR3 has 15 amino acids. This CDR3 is CASSLGRGPHREQFF. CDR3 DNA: TGCGCCAGCAGCTTGGGAAGGGGTCCCCATAGGGAGCAGTTCTTC. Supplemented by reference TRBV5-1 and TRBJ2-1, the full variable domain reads KAGVTQTPRYLIKTRGQQVTLSCSPISGHRSVSWYQQTPGQGLQFLFEYFSETQRNKGNFPGRFSGRQFSNSRSEMNVSTLELGDSALYLCASSLGRGPHREQFFGPGTRLTVL.

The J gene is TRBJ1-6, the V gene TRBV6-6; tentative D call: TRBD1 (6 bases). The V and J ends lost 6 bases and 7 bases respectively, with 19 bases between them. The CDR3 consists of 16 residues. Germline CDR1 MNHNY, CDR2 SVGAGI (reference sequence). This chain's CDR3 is CASSSRRDTQNSPLHF. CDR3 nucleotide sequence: TGTGCCAGCAGCTCACGCCGGGACACCCAAAATTCACCCCTCCACTTT.

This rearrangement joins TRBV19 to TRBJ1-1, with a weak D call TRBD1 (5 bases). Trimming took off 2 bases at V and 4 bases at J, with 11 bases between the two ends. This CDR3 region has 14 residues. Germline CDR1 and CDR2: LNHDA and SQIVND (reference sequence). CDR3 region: CASSISGFFTEAFF. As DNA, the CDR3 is TGTGCCAGTAGTATATCAGGGTTCTTCACTGAAGCTTTCTTT.

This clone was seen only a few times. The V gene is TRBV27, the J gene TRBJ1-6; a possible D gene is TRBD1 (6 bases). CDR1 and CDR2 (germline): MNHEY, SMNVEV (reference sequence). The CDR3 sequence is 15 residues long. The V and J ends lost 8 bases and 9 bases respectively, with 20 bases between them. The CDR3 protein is CASGVLGALGSPLHF. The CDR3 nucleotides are TGTGCCAGCGGAGTTTTGGGGGCCTTAGGTTCACCCCTCCACTTT.

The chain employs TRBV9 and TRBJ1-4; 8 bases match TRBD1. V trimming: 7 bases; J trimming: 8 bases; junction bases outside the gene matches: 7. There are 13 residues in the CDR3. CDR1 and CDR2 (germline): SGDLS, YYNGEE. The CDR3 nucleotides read TGTGCCAGCGCCCAGGGGGCTTCCGAAAAACTGTTTTTT. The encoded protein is CASAQGASEKLFF.

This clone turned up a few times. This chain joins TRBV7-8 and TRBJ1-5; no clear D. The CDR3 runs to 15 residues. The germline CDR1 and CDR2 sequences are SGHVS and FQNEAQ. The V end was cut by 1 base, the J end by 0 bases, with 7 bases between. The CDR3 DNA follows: TGTGCCAGCAGCTTAGTCCGGGTTAGCAATCAGCCCCAGCATTTT. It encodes CASSLVRVSNQPQHF.

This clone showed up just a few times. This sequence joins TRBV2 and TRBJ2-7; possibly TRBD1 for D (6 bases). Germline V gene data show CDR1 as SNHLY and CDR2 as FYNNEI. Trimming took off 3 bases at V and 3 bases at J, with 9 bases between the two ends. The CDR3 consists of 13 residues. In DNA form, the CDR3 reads TGTGCCAGCAGTGAGGACAGAGACTACGAGCAGTACTTC. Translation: CASSEDRDYEQYF.

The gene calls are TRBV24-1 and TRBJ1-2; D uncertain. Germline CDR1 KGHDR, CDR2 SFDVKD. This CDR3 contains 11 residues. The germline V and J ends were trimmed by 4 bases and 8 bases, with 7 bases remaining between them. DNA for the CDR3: TGTGCCACCAGTGACCCGTCGGGCTACACCTTC. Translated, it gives CATSDPSGYTF.

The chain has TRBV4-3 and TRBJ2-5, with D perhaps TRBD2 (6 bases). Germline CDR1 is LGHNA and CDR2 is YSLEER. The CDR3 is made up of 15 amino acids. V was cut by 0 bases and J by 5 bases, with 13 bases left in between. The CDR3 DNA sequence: TGCGCCAGCAGCCAAGATTATGCTCGGGGGGAGACCCAGTACTTC. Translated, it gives CASSQDYARGETQYF.

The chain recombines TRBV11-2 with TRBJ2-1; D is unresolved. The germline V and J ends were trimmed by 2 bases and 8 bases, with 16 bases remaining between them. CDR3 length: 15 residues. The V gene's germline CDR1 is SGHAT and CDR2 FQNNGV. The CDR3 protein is CASSLLAIRGDEQFF. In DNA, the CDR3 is TGTGCCAGCAGCTTACTGGCTATAAGAGGCGATGAGCAGTTCTTC.